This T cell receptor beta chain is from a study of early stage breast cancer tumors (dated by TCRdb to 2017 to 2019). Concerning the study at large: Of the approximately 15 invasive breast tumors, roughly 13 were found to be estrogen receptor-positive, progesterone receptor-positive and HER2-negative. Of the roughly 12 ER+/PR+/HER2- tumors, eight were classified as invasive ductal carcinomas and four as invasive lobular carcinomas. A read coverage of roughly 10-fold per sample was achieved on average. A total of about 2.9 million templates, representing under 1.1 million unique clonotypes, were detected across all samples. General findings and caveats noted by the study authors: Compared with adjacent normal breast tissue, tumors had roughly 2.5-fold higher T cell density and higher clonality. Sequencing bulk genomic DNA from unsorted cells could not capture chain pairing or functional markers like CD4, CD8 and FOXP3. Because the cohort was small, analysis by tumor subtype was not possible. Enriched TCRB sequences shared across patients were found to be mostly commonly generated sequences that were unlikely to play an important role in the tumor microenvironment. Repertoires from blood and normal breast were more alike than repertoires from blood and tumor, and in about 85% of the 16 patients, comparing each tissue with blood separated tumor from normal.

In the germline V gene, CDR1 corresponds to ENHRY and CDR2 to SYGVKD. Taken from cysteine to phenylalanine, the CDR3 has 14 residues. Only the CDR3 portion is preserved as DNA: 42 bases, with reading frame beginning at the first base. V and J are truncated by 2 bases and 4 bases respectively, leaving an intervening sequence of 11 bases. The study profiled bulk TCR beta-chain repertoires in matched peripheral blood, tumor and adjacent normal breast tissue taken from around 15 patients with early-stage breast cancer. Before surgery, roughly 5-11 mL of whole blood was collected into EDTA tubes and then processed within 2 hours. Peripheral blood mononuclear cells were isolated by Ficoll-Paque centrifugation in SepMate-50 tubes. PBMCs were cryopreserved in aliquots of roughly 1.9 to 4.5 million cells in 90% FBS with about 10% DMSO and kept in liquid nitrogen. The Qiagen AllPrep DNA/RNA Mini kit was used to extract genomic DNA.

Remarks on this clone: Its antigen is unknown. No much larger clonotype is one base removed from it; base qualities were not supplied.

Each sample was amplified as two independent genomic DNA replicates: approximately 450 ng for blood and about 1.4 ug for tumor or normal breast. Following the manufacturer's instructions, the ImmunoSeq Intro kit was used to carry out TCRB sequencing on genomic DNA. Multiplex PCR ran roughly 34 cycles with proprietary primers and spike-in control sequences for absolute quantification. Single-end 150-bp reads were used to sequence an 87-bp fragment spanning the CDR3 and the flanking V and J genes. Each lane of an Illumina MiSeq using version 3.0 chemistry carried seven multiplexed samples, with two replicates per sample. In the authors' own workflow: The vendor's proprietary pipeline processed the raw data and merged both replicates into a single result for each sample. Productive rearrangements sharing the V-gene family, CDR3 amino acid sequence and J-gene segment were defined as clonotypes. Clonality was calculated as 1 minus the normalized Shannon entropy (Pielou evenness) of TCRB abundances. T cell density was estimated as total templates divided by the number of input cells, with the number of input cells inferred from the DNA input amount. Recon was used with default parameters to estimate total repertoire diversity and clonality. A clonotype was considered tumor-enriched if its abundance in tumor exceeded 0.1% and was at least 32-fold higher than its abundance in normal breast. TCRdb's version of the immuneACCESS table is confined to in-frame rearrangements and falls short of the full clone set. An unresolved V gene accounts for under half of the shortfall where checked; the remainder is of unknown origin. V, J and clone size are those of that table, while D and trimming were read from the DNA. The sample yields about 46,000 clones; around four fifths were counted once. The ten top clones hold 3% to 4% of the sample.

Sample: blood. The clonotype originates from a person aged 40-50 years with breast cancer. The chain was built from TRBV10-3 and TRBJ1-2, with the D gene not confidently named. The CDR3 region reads CAISEIDGSYGYTF. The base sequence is TGTGCCATCAGTGAGATTGACGGATCCTATGGCTACACCTTC.